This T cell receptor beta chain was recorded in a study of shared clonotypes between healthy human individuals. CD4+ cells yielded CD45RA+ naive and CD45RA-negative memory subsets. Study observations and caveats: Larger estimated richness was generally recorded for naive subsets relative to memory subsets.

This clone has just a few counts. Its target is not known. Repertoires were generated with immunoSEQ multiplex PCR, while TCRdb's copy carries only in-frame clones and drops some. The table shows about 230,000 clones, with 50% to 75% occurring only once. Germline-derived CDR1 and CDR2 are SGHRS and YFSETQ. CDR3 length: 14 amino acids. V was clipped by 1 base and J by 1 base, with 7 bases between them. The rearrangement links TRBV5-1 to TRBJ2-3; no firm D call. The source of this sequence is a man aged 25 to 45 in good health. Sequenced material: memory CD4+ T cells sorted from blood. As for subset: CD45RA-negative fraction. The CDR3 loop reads CASSLKTGTDTQYF. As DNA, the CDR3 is TGCGCCAGCAGCTTGAAAACAGGCACAGATACGCAGTATTTT.